This T cell receptor (beta chain) was identified during a study of CD8 T cells in ankylosing spondylitis. Study-wide results and limits: One TCR beta motif, made up of eight or nine highly homologous variants, appeared characteristic of ankylosing spondylitis blood. CD8+ disease-linked clones were present at relatively low frequencies in blood.

Libraries for TCR beta were made by quantitative 5'-RACE with molecular barcodes. TCRdb re-called the 5' RACE reads through MiXCR, storing one row per CDR3 protein. The profile shows about 450,000 distinct CDR3 sequences, 25% to 30% of them singletons. For this clonotype: Antigen specificity is unknown.

CDR3 length equals 15 residues. Germline V CDR1 and CDR2: DFQATT, SNEGSKA (reference sequence). The V and J ends lost 6 bases and 0 bases respectively, with 12 bases between them. The rearrangement joins TRBV20-1 to TRBJ1-6; D not certain. The sequence was collected from a male donor with ankylosing spondylitis. Sample: blood, either unsorted or a sorted T cell fraction (not recorded which). The CDR3 sequence is CSAPQASSYNSPLHF. In DNA form, the CDR3 reads TGCAGTGCCCCGCAGGCGAGCTCCTATAATTCACCCCTCCACTTT.